The 30 T cell receptor beta chains in this list originate from one sample, sequenced in a study of long-term antiretroviral therapy in people with HIV. The assay, immunoSEQ v3.0, was run at survey level. TCRdb's copy holds only in-frame clones and misses some; the assay was immunoSEQ multiplex PCR. The profile covers approximately 29,000 clones, with 75% to 95% appearing a single time and about 4.3% taken by the ten largest. The source was unsorted PBMCs, collected 5.2 years after starting antiretroviral therapy. These TCRs come from a woman between 35 and 50 years old with HIV.

The V and J genes are TRBV11-3 and TRBJ2-1; the D is unclear. The CDR3 runs to 14 residues. Germline V gives CDR1 SGHNT, CDR2 YENEEA. Trimming took off 4 bases at V and 5 bases at J, with 12 bases between the two ends. The CDR3 loop is CASSSTPGNNEQFF. CDR3 sequence (DNA): TGTGCCAGCAGCTCCACGCCAGGAAACAATGAGCAGTTCTTC.

V and J are TRBV5-1 and TRBJ2-2; D is possibly TRBD1 or TRBD2 (5 bases each). V was clipped by 1 base and J by 6 bases, with 13 bases between them. Germline V gene sequence: CDR1 SGHRS, CDR2 YFSETQ. The CDR3 is made up of 15 amino acids. CDR3 loop: CASSLLQGDAGELFF. CDR3 coding DNA: TGCGCCAGCAGCTTGCTCCAGGGAGACGCCGGGGAGCTGTTTTTT. Combining the CDR3 with reference TRBV5-1 and TRBJ2-2 gives the whole variable domain KAGVTQTPRYLIKTRGQQVTLSCSPISGHRSVSWYQQTPGQGLQFLFEYFSETQRNKGNFPGRFSGRQFSNSRSEMNVSTLELGDSALYLCASSLLQGDAGELFFGEGSRLTVL.

V and J are TRBV2 and TRBJ2-1, with TRBD2 matching 10 bases. Looked up from germline, CDR1 is SNHLY and CDR2 is FYNNEI. The CDR3 totals 15 residues. With 6 bases clipped from V and 7 bases from J, the junction kept 9 bases outside the gene matches. The chain's CDR3 is CASSDSGRKGNEQFF. CDR3 nucleotides: TGTGCCAGCAGCGATAGCGGGAGGAAGGGAAATGAGCAGTTCTTC.

V and J are TRBV30 and TRBJ1-3; unclear D gene. V was pared by 1 base and J by 0 bases, with 7 bases between. Germline CDR1 reads GTSNPN; CDR2 reads SVGIG (reference sequence). The CDR3 covers 14 residues. The CDR3 nucleotides read TGTGCCTGGAGTGACGGCGGCTCTGGAAACACCATATATTTT. Translation gives CAWSDGGSGNTIYF.

This clone was picked up a small number of times. The CDR3 coding sequence is TGCGCCAGCACCTGGACTAGCGGGAGTCTCGGGTACAATGAGCAGTTCTTC. This codes for CASTWTSGSLGYNEQFF. This chain joins TRBV10-1 and TRBJ2-1; 13 positions match TRBD2. The germline gives CDR1 WNHNN, CDR2 SYGVQD (reference sequence). After removal of 7 bases from V and 4 bases from J, the junction contained 10 bases not matched to a gene. The length of the CDR3 is 17 residues.

The rearrangement joins TRBV9 to TRBJ2-3; D not resolved. The ends were cut back, 4 bases at V and 0 bases at J, with 9 bases in the middle. Germline values: CDR1 SGDLS, CDR2 YYNGEE. This CDR3 spans 14 amino acids. The chain's CDR3 is CASSPPLSTDTQYF. The DNA of the CDR3 is TGTGCCAGCAGCCCACCGCTAAGCACAGATACGCAGTATTTT.

The chain combines TRBV9 with TRBJ2-5; 8 nucleotides match TRBD2. V dropped 0 bases and J dropped 2; count of bases not matched to a gene: 6. CDR1 and CDR2 (germline): SGDLS, YYNGEE. The CDR3 extends over 16 amino acids. The CDR3 DNA reads TGTGCCAGCAGCGTAGGGTCGGTAGCGGGGCAAGAGACCCAGTACTTC. The encoded protein is CASSVGSVAGQETQYF.

This clone came up once. The chain couples TRBV10-1 to TRBJ2-7; 7 positions match TRBD1. The germline CDR1 and CDR2 sequences are WNHNN and SYGVQD (reference sequence). The ends lost 5 bases at V and 4 bases at J; junction bases unmatched: 8. The CDR3 is 14 amino acids. CDR3 sequence reads: CASSRQGDPYEQYF. CDR3 sequence (DNA): TGCGCCAGCAGTAGACAGGGAGACCCGTACGAGCAGTACTTC.

V and J are TRBV5-6 and TRBJ1-3; tentatively, D is TRBD1 (6 bases). There are 15 residues in the CDR3. V lost 0 bases and J lost 4, with 11 bases in between. Germline-derived CDR1 and CDR2 are SGHDT and YYEEEE. For the CDR3, the DNA is TGTGCCAGCAGCTTGGTCCCGGGGGCAGGAAACACCATATATTTT. Encoded protein: CASSLVPGAGNTIYF. The full variable domain, completed using reference TRBV5-6 and TRBJ1-3, is DAGVTQSPTHLIKTRGQQVTLRCSPKSGHDTVSWYQQALGQGPQFIFQYYEEEERQRGNFPDRFSGHQFPNYSSELNVNALLLGDSALYLCASSLVPGAGNTIYFGEGSWLTVV.

The chain's CDR3 is CSATDSSYEQYF. DNA for the CDR3: TGCAGCGCTACGGACAGCTCCTACGAGCAGTACTTC. V and J are TRBV29-1 and TRBJ2-7; D is possibly TRBD1 (6 bases). The V end was cut by 7 bases, the J end by 0 bases, with 10 bases between. The germline V gene encodes CDR1 SQVTM and CDR2 ANQGSEA. The CDR3 length is 12 residues.

The chain joins TRBV5-4 to TRBJ2-7; 7 bases are shared with TRBD1. Germline V gene sequence: CDR1 SGHNT, CDR2 YYREEE (reference sequence). The trim removed 3 bases at V and 9 bases at J, leaving 15 bases unmatched. The CDR3 is made up of 15 amino acids. Here the CDR3 reads CASSSPGTELTRQYF. The CDR3 nucleotides are TGTGCCAGCAGCTCGCCCGGGACAGAACTTACGAGGCAGTACTTC.

The rearrangement joins TRBV19 to TRBJ1-1; D unclear. Germline loops: CDR1 LNHDA, CDR2 SQIVND (reference sequence). The CDR3 has 18 residues. With 3 bases removed from V and 5 bases from J, the gap between germline ends came to 25 bases. The CDR3 loop is CASSMGQYAPTVRTEAFF. The CDR3 DNA follows: TGTGCCAGTAGTATGGGCCAGTACGCCCCCACGGTCAGGACTGAAGCTTTCTTT.

The chain carries TRBV7-2 and TRBJ1-5, with 11 nucleotides matching TRBD1. V dropped 5 bases and J dropped 9; count of bases not matched to a gene: 12. The CDR3 has 16 residues. CDR1 is SGHTA, CDR2 FQGNSA, per germline. For the CDR3, the DNA is TGTGCCAGCAGCCGGACAGGGGGCCAGACCACGAGGCCCCAGCATTTT. This encodes CASSRTGGQTTRPQHF.

This clone was seen a few times. The chain employs TRBV2 and TRBJ1-2, with D tentatively TRBD1 (5 bases). V dropped 6 bases and J dropped 8 bases, with 19 bases sitting between them. The CDR3 has 14 residues. CDR1 SNHLY and CDR2 FYNNEI come from the germline V gene. CDR3 loop: CASRLWGGDRGYTF. The CDR3 nucleotides are TGTGCCAGCAGACTATGGGGAGGGGATAGAGGCTACACCTTC.

This chain uses TRBV6-5 with TRBJ2-1; 8 bases align to TRBD2. The CDR3 covers 15 residues. The germline gives CDR1 MNHEY, CDR2 SVGAGI. J was trimmed by 7 bases and V by 7 bases; bases with no gene match: 12. CDR3 DNA: TGTGCCAGCAAGGAGAATAGCGGGGCAGGGAATGAGCAGTTCTTC. Its protein is CASKENSGAGNEQFF.

This chain connects TRBV30 to TRBJ1-1; a possible D gene is TRBD1 (5 bases). This CDR3 spans 16 amino acids. The V end lost 3 bases, the J end lost 0 bases, and 17 bases lay between the germline ends. Germline V lookup: CDR1 GTSNPN, CDR2 SVGIG (reference sequence). CDR3 nucleotides: TGTGCCTGGAGACGGGGGACGGGGGAGATGAACACTGAAGCTTTCTTT. It yields the protein CAWRRGTGEMNTEAFF.

This sequence joins TRBV2 and TRBJ2-7, with D perhaps TRBD1 or TRBD2 (6 bases each). Germline V gene sequence: CDR1 SNHLY, CDR2 FYNNEI. This CDR3 comprises 13 residues. Trimming stripped 2 bases from V and 5 bases from J, with 10 bases between. DNA of the CDR3: TGTGCCAGCAGTGAACGGGGGCAGGACGAGCAGTACTTC. Translated: CASSERGQDEQYF.

This clone rates as medium-sized (0.01 to 0.1%). The gene calls are TRBV2 and TRBJ1-1, with D perhaps matching TRBD1 (6 bases). The germline V gene encodes CDR1 SNHLY and CDR2 FYNNEI. V dropped 8 bases and J dropped 0 bases, with 19 bases sitting between them. The CDR3 contains 16 residues. CDR3 residues: CASAGTHIKLNTEAFF. The CDR3 nucleotides are TGTGCCAGCGCCGGGACACACATCAAATTGAACACTGAAGCTTTCTTT. Full variable domain (remainder filled in from reference TRBV2 and TRBJ1-1): EPEVTQTPSHQVTQMGQEVILRCVPISNHLYFYWYRQILGQKVEFLVSFYNNEISEKSEIFDDQFSVERPDGSNFTLKIRSTKLEDSAMYFCASAGTHIKLNTEAFFGQGTRLTVV.

The chain combines TRBV9 with TRBJ2-5; D unresolved. Germline V gene data show CDR1 as SGDLS and CDR2 as YYNGEE. The CDR3 extends over 13 amino acids. The V gene lost 2 bases and the J gene lost 2 bases, with 7 bases spanning the gap. This CDR3 is CASSVGQQETQYF. The CDR3 DNA follows: TGTGCCAGCAGCGTTGGGCAGCAAGAGACCCAGTACTTC.

A single count supports this clone. This chain connects TRBV29-1 to TRBJ2-2; 11 bases match TRBD2. Germline CDR1 SQVTM, CDR2 ANQGSEA. V was clipped by 1 base and J by 9 bases; unmatched bases: 13. The CDR3 is made up of 17 amino acids. CDR3: CSVEGGLAGGIHRELFF. CDR3 nucleotides: TGCAGCGTTGAAGGGGGCCTAGCGGGAGGAATACACCGGGAGCTGTTTTTT.

This chain connects TRBV9 to TRBJ2-1; perhaps TRBD2 as D (6 bases). CDR1 is SGDLS, CDR2 YYNGEE, per germline. The CDR3 covers 17 residues. Trimming left V 1 base short and J 7 bases short, with 21 bases between. The CDR3 DNA is TGTGCCAGCAGCGTACCTGTGGGGGGAGGCCGTAGTAATGAGCAGTTCTTC. Its translation is CASSVPVGGGRSNEQFF.

The chain has TRBV4-3 and TRBJ1-4; the match to TRBD1 covers 7 bases. Germline V gives CDR1 LGHNA, CDR2 YSLEER. The V segment lost 3 bases and the J segment 5 bases; nucleotides outside the gene matches: 6. The CDR3 loop spans 15 amino acids. In DNA, the CDR3 is TGCGCCAGCAGCCAGGGCGGGACAGAGAATGAAAAACTGTTTTTT. Amino acids: CASSQGGTENEKLFF.

The chain uses TRBV2 and TRBJ1-5; D is ambiguous. This CDR3 is 15 amino acids long. Trimming shortened V by 8 bases and J by 0 bases, and 14 bases separated the two germline ends. Germline V gives CDR1 SNHLY, CDR2 FYNNEI. This chain's CDR3 is CASGTRVTSNQPQHF. DNA for the CDR3: TGTGCCAGCGGTACTAGGGTTACTAGCAATCAGCCCCAGCATTTT.

On this clone: The DNA is omitted, as the CDR3 cannot be located on it reliably, and the CDR3 follows TCRdb's listing. The V call is TRBV27, the J call TRBJ1-5. The CDR3 length equals 13 residues, ends included. Germline lookup yields CDR1 MNHEY and CDR2 SMNVEV (reference sequence). The CDR3 protein is CASSLNSLSPSIF.

The V gene is TRBV19, the J gene TRBJ2-2; no reliable D call. V lost 7 bases and J lost 1, with 4 bases in between. From germline, CDR1 is LNHDA and CDR2 SQIVND (reference sequence). The CDR3 extends over 12 amino acids. The CDR3 loop is CASKQNTGELFF. CDR3 nucleotide sequence: TGTGCCAGTAAACAGAACACCGGGGAGCTGTTTTTT.

This clone was found a few times. The rearrangement joins TRBV6-6 to TRBJ2-1; 9 positions match TRBD2. J lost 7 bases, V lost 5 bases, and 9 bases had no gene match. The CDR3 consists of 15 residues. CDR1 MNHNY and CDR2 SVGAGI come from the germline V gene (reference sequence). CDR3 residues: CASSPRGTSRNEQFF. For the CDR3, the DNA is TGTGCCAGCAGTCCACGCGGGACTAGCAGAAATGAGCAGTTCTTC.

This chain connects TRBV2 to TRBJ1-5, with D unresolved. The CDR3 loop spans 20 amino acids. V lost 6 bases to trimming and J lost 0 bases, with 27 bases between them. Per the germline V gene, CDR1 is SNHLY and CDR2 is FYNNEI. CDR3 residues: CASSLKGAAFRPLSNQPQHF. CDR3 in DNA: TGTGCCAGCAGCCTCAAAGGTGCCGCGTTCCGTCCCCTTAGCAATCAGCCCCAGCATTTT.

V usage is TRBV7-9 and J usage is TRBJ1-5, with a tentative D call TRBD1 (6 bases). The CDR3 runs to 14 residues. The V gene's germline CDR1 is SEHNR and CDR2 FQNEAQ (reference sequence). The V gene lost 2 bases and the J gene lost 7 bases, with 12 bases spanning the gap. The CDR3 spells CASSLSGEGQPQHF. CDR3 DNA: TGTGCCAGCAGCTTATCAGGGGAGGGCCAGCCCCAGCATTTT.

The V gene is TRBV30, the J gene TRBJ2-7; D uncertain. Germline CDR1 reads GTSNPN; CDR2 reads SVGIG (reference sequence). This CDR3 comprises 13 residues. V lost 1 base and J 3 bases, leaving 10 bases between the germline ends. The CDR3: CAWSDPADYEQYF. CDR3 coding DNA: TGTGCCTGGAGTGACCCAGCTGACTACGAGCAGTACTTC.

The rearrangement joins TRBV29-1 to TRBJ2-5, with a possible D match to TRBD1 (5 bases). V lost 6 bases and J lost 5, with 16 bases in between. This CDR3 region has 13 residues. Germline V gene sequence: CDR1 SQVTM, CDR2 ANQGSEA. The CDR3 coding sequence is TGCAGCGTCCCGACAGTCTCTTGGGAGACCCAGTACTTC. Its protein is CSVPTVSWETQYF.